This is a list of T cell receptor beta chains from one sample in a study of cytomegalovirus exposure and HLA in healthy donors. Generated by immunoSEQ multiplex PCR, the TCRdb table keeps only in-frame clones and is missing some. The sample holds around 140,000 clones, around 75% seen once. Sequenced sample: PBMCs. The receptor set was obtained from a woman aged 18-35 years in good health and CMV-seronegative. Both conserved end residues are part of each CDR3. D genes are given only for firm matches. A clone size is listed for some rows: how often the clone was seen (once, few, many), or a class if it is expanded.

v_gene: TRBV6-1; j_gene: TRBJ2-3; abundance: few; d_gene: .; CDR3nt: TGTGCCAGCAGGGAACCCGAGGTGTGGACAGATACGCAGTATTTT; CDR3aa: CASREPEVWTDTQYF
v_gene: TRBV7-9; j_gene: TRBJ2-2; abundance: .; d_gene: TRBD1; CDR3nt: TGTTCCAGCAGCCCCGGGACAGGGGTTACCGGGGAGCTGTTTTTT; CDR3aa: CSSSPGTGVTGELFF
v_gene: TRBV2; j_gene: TRBJ2-1; abundance: .; d_gene: TRBD2; CDR3nt: TGTGCCAGCAGTGAAAAATGGAGCGGGACCTACAATGAGCAGTTCTTC; CDR3aa: CASSEKWSGTYNEQFF
v_gene: TRBV2; j_gene: TRBJ1-3; abundance: .; d_gene: .; CDR3nt: TGTGCCAGCAGGAAGGGGGTTACTGGAAACACCATATATTTT; CDR3aa: CASRKGVTGNTIYF
v_gene: TRBV7-9; j_gene: TRBJ1-1; abundance: .; d_gene: TRBD1; CDR3nt: TGTGCCAGCAGCTTTGGGCAGGGGGACACTGAAGCTTTCTTT; CDR3aa: CASSFGQGDTEAFF
v_gene: TRBV6-5; j_gene: TRBJ2-4; abundance: .; d_gene: TRBD2; CDR3nt: TGTGCCAGCACCCCTAGCGGGGTTAATAACATTCAGTACTTC; CDR3aa: CASTPSGVNNIQYF
v_gene: TRBV7-7; j_gene: TRBJ2-5; abundance: few; d_gene: .; CDR3nt: TGTGCCAGCAGCTTCTACTGGAGGGAGACCCAGTACTTC; CDR3aa: CASSFYWRETQYF
v_gene: TRBV4-2; j_gene: TRBJ1-1; abundance: few; d_gene: TRBD1; CDR3nt: TGTGCCAGCAGCCAAACCCGGGACAGGGTCTCTGAAGCTTTCTTT; CDR3aa: CASSQTRDRVSEAFF
v_gene: TRBV11-3; j_gene: TRBJ1-3; abundance: .; d_gene: .; CDR3nt: TGTGCCAGCAGCCGGGACTTTTCTGGAAACACCATATATTTT; CDR3aa: CASSRDFSGNTIYF
v_gene: TRBV5-4; j_gene: TRBJ2-6; abundance: few; d_gene: .; CDR3nt: TGTGCCACTCAAGAGCGGGCTGGGGCCAACGGCCTGACTTTC; CDR3aa: CATQERAGANGLTF
v_gene: TRBV18; j_gene: TRBJ2-2; abundance: .; d_gene: .; CDR3nt: TGTGCCAGCTCACCACAGAATCAGGGCAACACCGGGGAGCTGTTTTTT; CDR3aa: CASSPQNQGNTGELFF
v_gene: TRBV11-2; j_gene: TRBJ1-1; abundance: few; d_gene: TRBD1; CDR3nt: TGTGCCAGCAGCTTATGGGACAGGGAGAGGACTGAAGCTTTCTTT; CDR3aa: CASSLWDRERTEAFF
v_gene: TRBV6-5; j_gene: TRBJ1-2; abundance: .; d_gene: .; CDR3nt: TGTGCCAGCAGTTACGGGGCAGGGGAGGGCTATGGCTACACCTTC; CDR3aa: CASSYGAGEGYGYTF
v_gene: TRBV4-1; j_gene: TRBJ2-2; abundance: .; d_gene: TRBD2; CDR3nt: TGCGCCAGCAGCCCATCGTTTAGCGGGAGTTGGACCGGGGAGCTGTTTTTT; CDR3aa: CASSPSFSGSWTGELFF
v_gene: TRBV18; j_gene: TRBJ1-6; abundance: .; d_gene: TRBD1; CDR3nt: TGTGCCAGCTCACCGCTTCCTACAGGGGTGAGGAATTCACCCCTCCACTTT; CDR3aa: CASSPLPTGVRNSPLHF
v_gene: TRBV7-2; j_gene: TRBJ2-3; abundance: .; d_gene: TRBD2; CDR3nt: TGTGCCAGCAGCCTAGCGGGAGGTGGAGATACGCAGTATTTT; CDR3aa: CASSLAGGGDTQYF
v_gene: TRBV4-3; j_gene: TRBJ1-2; abundance: few; d_gene: .; CDR3nt: TGCGCCAGCAGCCAAGACAAGGAGCCTTTCTATGGCTACACCTTC; CDR3aa: CASSQDKEPFYGYTF
v_gene: TRBV7-9; j_gene: TRBJ1-1; abundance: once; d_gene: .; CDR3nt: TGTTCCAGCAGCACCAGGGTTGGGAACACTGAAGCTTTCTTT; CDR3aa: CSSSTRVGNTEAFF
v_gene: TRBV7-4; j_gene: TRBJ1-1; abundance: .; d_gene: TRBD1; CDR3nt: TGTGCCAGCAGCCCCGGGGGACAGGGGCACACTGAAGCTTTCTTT; CDR3aa: CASSPGGQGHTEAFF
v_gene: TRBV5-6; j_gene: TRBJ1-2; abundance: few; d_gene: TRBD1; CDR3nt: TGTGCCAGCAGCGAAGGGACAGCCAGCTATGGCTACACCTTC; CDR3aa: CASSEGTASYGYTF
v_gene: TRBV27; j_gene: TRBJ2-7; abundance: .; d_gene: .; CDR3nt: TGTGCCAGCAGTTTGCGCACCTACGAGCAGTACTTC; CDR3aa: CASSLRTYEQYF
v_gene: TRBV14; j_gene: TRBJ2-5; abundance: .; d_gene: .; CDR3nt: TGTGCCAGCAGCCAAGTAAAAAGCCCCCAAGAGACCCAGTACTTC; CDR3aa: CASSQVKSPQETQYF
v_gene: TRBV5-1; j_gene: TRBJ2-3; abundance: once; d_gene: .; CDR3nt: TGCGCCAGCACCCTTGGGGGGGGCGCAGATACGCAGTATTTT; CDR3aa: CASTLGGGADTQYF
v_gene: TRBV9; j_gene: TRBJ2-3; abundance: .; d_gene: .; CDR3nt: TGTGCCAGCAGCGTACTTGGAGACACAGATACGCAGTATTTT; CDR3aa: CASSVLGDTDTQYF
v_gene: TRBV9; j_gene: TRBJ2-3; abundance: .; d_gene: TRBD2; CDR3nt: TGTGCCAGCAGCGTAGCTTCCAGCGGGGGCACAGATACGCAGTATTTT; CDR3aa: CASSVASSGGTDTQYF
v_gene: TRBV5-8; j_gene: TRBJ1-5; abundance: .; d_gene: TRBD1; CDR3nt: TGTGCCAGCAGGCGGACAGGGGTTGGTCAGCCCCAGCATTTT; CDR3aa: CASRRTGVGQPQHF
v_gene: TRBV7-9; j_gene: TRBJ1-2; abundance: few; d_gene: .; CDR3nt: TGTGCCAGCAGCCTGGGGCCCGATGGCTACACCTTC; CDR3aa: CASSLGPDGYTF
v_gene: TRBV5-1; j_gene: TRBJ2-7; abundance: .; d_gene: TRBD2; CDR3nt: TGCGCCAGCAGCTTGGCAGGACTAGCGGATTCCTACGAGCAGTACTTC; CDR3aa: CASSLAGLADSYEQYF
v_gene: TRBV5-1; j_gene: TRBJ1-1; abundance: .; d_gene: TRBD1; CDR3nt: TGCGCCAGCAGCGGGGACAGTACGAACACTGAAGCTTTCTTT; CDR3aa: CASSGDSTNTEAFF
v_gene: TRBV19; j_gene: TRBJ1-2; abundance: .; d_gene: TRBD1; CDR3nt: TGTGCCAGTAGTTTCATCCGACAGGGGGCAGACGTATATGGCTACACCTTC; CDR3aa: CASSFIRQGADVYGYTF
v_gene: TRBV11-3; j_gene: TRBJ2-1; abundance: .; d_gene: TRBD1; CDR3nt: TGTGCCAGCAGCTTAGTCGGGGGGACAGGGGGAGGCAATGAGCAGTTCTTC; CDR3aa: CASSLVGGTGGGNEQFF
v_gene: TRBV28; j_gene: TRBJ1-2; abundance: once; d_gene: .; CDR3nt: TGTGCCAGCAGTTCACCGGGTCTAAACTATGGCTACACCTTC; CDR3aa: CASSSPGLNYGYTF
v_gene: TRBV10-3; j_gene: TRBJ1-6; abundance: .; d_gene: .; CDR3nt: TGTGCCACCCAAGGACACGGAAATTCACCCCTCCACTTT; CDR3aa: CATQGHGNSPLHF
v_gene: TRBV2; j_gene: TRBJ2-4; abundance: .; d_gene: .; CDR3nt: TGTGCCACCGCCCCCCAAGCGGGCGGGCTATTAGCCAAAAACATTCAGTACTTC; CDR3aa: CATAPQAGGLLAKNIQYF
v_gene: TRBV7-8; j_gene: TRBJ1-5; abundance: few; d_gene: .; CDR3nt: TGTGCCAGCAGCTTAGAAGCCCGCGGGATTACACAGCCCCAGCATTTT; CDR3aa: CASSLEARGITQPQHF
v_gene: TRBV15; j_gene: TRBJ1-2; abundance: .; d_gene: .; CDR3nt: TGTGCCACCAGCAGAGATTGGAGGGGCTACACCTTC; CDR3aa: CATSRDWRGYTF
v_gene: TRBV6-5; j_gene: TRBJ2-1; abundance: .; d_gene: .; CDR3nt: TGTGCCAGCAGTATCAAAGGGGCTTACAATGAGCAGTTCTTC; CDR3aa: CASSIKGAYNEQFF
v_gene: TRBV9; j_gene: TRBJ2-5; abundance: .; d_gene: TRBD2; CDR3nt: TGTGCCAGCAGCGTCTTGGGACTAGCTTTTGAGACCCAGTACTTC; CDR3aa: CASSVLGLAFETQYF